The clone carrying this T cell receptor beta chain was seen more than once but under ten times. Its target is not known. This entry is derived from a study of T cell repertoires in cytomegalovirus infection. Study background: Public signatures in TCR beta pointed to CMV infection and matching HLA type. Study-wide results and caveats: CMV carriers having the relevant HLA were flagged by cumulative public TCR beta family frequency.

TCRdb redid the calling of the reads with MiXCR, one entry per CDR3 protein. The sample shows 250,000 to 300,000 distinct CDR3 sequences, roughly 25% of them seen only once. This CDR3 is built from 16 residues. Germline-derived CDR1 and CDR2 are SGHRS and YFSETQ. Unmatched junction bases numbered 9, after V lost 4 bases and J lost 2 bases. The gene calls are TRBV5-1 and TRBJ1-2; TRBD1 agrees at 9 bases. The sequencing sample was made of PBMCs. The TCR comes from a human donor in good health (CMV status not recorded). Some clones in this sample may be carry-over from other donors' samples. CDR3 bases: TGCGCCAGCAGCGTGGCCGGGACAGGGTACAACTATGGCTACACCTTC. Its protein product is CASSVAGTGYNYGYTF.